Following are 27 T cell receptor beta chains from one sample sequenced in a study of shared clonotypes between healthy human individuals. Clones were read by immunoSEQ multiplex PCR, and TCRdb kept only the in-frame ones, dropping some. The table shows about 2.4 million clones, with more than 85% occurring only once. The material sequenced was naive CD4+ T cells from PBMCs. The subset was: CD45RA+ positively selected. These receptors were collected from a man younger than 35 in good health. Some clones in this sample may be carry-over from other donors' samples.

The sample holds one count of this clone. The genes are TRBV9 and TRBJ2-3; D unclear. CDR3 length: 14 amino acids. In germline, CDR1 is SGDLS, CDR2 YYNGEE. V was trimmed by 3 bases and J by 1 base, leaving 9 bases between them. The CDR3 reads CASSALIGTDTQYF. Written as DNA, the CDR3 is TGTGCCAGCAGCGCACTCATAGGCACAGATACGCAGTATTTT. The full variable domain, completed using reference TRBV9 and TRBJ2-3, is DSGVTQTPKHLITATGQRVTLRCSPRSGDLSVYWYQQSLDQGLQFLIQYYNGEERAKGNILERFSAQQFPDLHSELNLSSLELGDSALYFCASSALIGTDTQYFGPGTRLTVL.

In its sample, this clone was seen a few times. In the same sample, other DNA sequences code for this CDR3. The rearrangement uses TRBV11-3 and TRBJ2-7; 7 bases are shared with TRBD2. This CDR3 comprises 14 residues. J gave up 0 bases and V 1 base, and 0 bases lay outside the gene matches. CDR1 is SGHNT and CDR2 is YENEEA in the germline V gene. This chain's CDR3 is CASSLGGSSYEQYF. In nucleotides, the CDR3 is TGTGCCAGCAGCTTAGGCGGGAGCTCCTACGAGCAGTACTTC.

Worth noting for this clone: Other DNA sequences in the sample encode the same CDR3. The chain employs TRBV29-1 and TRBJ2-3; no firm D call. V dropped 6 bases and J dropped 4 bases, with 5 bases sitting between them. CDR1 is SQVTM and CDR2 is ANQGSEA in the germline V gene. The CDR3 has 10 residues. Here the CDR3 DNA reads TGCAGCGTCGGACCAGATACGCAGTATTTT. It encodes CSVGPDTQYF.

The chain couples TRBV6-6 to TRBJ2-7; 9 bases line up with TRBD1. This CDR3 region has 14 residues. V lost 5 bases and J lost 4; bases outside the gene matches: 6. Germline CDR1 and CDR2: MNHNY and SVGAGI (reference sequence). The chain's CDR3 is CASSTRGQGYEQYF. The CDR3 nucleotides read TGTGCCAGCAGTACCCGGGGACAGGGTTACGAGCAGTACTTC.

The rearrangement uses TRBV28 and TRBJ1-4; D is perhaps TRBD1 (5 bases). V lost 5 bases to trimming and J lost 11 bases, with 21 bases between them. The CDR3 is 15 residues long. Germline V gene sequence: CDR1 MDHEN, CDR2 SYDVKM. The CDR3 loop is CASSGIRDLEEKLFF. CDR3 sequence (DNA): TGTGCCAGCAGTGGGATTCGGGACTTGGAGGAGAAACTGTTTTTT.

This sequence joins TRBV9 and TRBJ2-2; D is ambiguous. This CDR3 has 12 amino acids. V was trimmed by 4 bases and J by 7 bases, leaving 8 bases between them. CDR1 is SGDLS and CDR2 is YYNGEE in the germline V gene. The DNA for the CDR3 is TGTGCCAGCAGCCCCGTCGGCGGGGAGCTGTTTTTT. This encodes CASSPVGGELFF.

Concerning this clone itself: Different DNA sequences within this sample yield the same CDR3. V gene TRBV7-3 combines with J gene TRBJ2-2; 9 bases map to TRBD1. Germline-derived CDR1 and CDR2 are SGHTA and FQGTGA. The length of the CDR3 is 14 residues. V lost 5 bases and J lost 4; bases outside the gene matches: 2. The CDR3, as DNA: TGTGCCAGCAGCCCGACAGGGGGCACCGGGGAGCTGTTTTTT. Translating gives CASSPTGGTGELFF.

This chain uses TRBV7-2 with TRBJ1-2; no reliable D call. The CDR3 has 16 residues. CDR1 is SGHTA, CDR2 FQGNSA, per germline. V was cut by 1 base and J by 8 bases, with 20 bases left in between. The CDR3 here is CASSLVTGVVVKGYTF. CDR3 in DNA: TGTGCCAGCAGCTTAGTTACGGGAGTCGTCGTTAAGGGCTACACCTTC.

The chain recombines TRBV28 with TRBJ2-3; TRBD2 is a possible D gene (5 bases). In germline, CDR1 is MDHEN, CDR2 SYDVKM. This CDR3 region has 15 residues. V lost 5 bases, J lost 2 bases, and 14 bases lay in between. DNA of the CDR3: TGTGCCAGCAGTCCTCGGCGGGTAATCACAGATACGCAGTATTTT. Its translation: CASSPRRVITDTQYF.

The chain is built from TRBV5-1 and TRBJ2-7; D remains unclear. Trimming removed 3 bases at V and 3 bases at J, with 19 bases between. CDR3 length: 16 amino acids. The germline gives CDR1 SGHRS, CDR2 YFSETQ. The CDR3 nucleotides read TGCGCCAGCAGCTACGGGTCGCGGAAAGCCGGCTACGAGCAGTACTTC. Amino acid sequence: CASSYGSRKAGYEQYF.

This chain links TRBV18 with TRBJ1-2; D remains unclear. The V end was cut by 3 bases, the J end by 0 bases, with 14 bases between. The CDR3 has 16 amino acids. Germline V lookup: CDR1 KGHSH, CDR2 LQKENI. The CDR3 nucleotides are TGTGCCAGCTCACCCTCCATAGGCCTAGCTAACTATGGCTACACCTTC. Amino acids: CASSPSIGLANYGYTF.

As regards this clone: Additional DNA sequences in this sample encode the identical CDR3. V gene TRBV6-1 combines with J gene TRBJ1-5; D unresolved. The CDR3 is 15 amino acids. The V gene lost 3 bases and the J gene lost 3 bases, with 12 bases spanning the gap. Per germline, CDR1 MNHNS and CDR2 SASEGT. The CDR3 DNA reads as TGTGCCAGCAGTGAGCAGCCCGGTAACAATCAGCCCCAGCATTTT. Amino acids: CASSEQPGNNQPQHF.

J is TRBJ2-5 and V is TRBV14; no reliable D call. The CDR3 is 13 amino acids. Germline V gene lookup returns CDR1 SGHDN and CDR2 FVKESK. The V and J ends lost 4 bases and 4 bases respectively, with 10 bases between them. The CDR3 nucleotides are TGTGCCAGCAGCCCCTTAAGCTTAGAGACCCAGTACTTC. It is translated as CASSPLSLETQYF. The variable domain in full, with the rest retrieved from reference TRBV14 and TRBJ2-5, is EAGVTQFPSHSVIEKGQTVTLRCDPISGHDNLYWYRRVMGKEIKFLLHFVKESKQDESGMPNNRFLAERTGGTYSTLKVQPAELEDSGVYFCASSPLSLETQYFGPGTRLLVL.

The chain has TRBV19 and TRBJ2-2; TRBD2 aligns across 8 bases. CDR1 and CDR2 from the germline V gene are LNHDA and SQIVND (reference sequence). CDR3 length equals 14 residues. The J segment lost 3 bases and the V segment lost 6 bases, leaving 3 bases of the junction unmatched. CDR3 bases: TGTGCCAGTAGGACTAGCGTGTACACCGGGGAGCTGTTTTTT. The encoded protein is CASRTSVYTGELFF.

CDR3 sequence: CASSRIGGANVLTF. The CDR3 coding sequence is TGTGCCAGCAGCAGGATAGGTGGGGCCAACGTCCTGACTTTC. The rearrangement joins TRBV6-1 to TRBJ2-6; D not certain. The CDR3 totals 14 residues. The germline CDR1 and CDR2 sequences are MNHNS and SASEGT. Deletions cut 6 bases from V and 3 bases from J, with 9 bases between.

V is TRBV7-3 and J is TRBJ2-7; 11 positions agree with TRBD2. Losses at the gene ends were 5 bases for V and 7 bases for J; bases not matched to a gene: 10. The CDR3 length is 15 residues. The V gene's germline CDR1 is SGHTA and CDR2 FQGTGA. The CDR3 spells CASSLDGLAGREQYF. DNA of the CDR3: TGTGCCAGCAGCCTGGATGGACTAGCGGGTCGGGAGCAGTACTTC. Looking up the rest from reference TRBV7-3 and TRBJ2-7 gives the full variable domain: GAGVSQTPSNKVTEKGKYVELRCDPISGHTALYWYRQSLGQGPEFLIYFQGTGAADDSGLPNDRFFAVRPEGSVSTLKIQRTERGDSAVYLCASSLDGLAGREQYFGPGTRLTVT.

Here the CDR3 reads CASSFDWAGIGTEAFF. CDR3 coding DNA: TGTGCCAGCAGCTTTGATTGGGCAGGGATTGGCACTGAAGCTTTCTTT. The V and J genes are TRBV5-5 and TRBJ1-1, with D tentatively TRBD1 (5 bases). The germline gives CDR1 SGHKS, CDR2 YYEKEE (reference sequence). This CDR3 has 16 residues. Trimming left V 2 bases short and J 4 bases short, with 18 bases between.

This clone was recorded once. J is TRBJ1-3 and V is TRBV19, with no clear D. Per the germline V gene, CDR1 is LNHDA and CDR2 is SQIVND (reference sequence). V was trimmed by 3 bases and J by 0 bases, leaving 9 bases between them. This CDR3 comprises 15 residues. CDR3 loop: CASSIMGSSGNTIYF. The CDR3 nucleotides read TGTGCCAGTAGTATTATGGGGTCCTCTGGAAACACCATATATTTT.

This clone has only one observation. CDR3 in amino acids: CASSYSQGDQPQHF. CDR3 sequence (DNA): TGTGCCAGCAGTTACTCGCAGGGGGATCAGCCCCAGCATTTT. This sequence joins TRBV6-5 and TRBJ1-5, with 7 bases fitting TRBD1. V lost 0 bases, J lost 5 bases, and 1 base stayed unmatched. The CDR3 extends over 14 amino acids. Germline V CDR1 and CDR2: MNHEY, SVGAGI.

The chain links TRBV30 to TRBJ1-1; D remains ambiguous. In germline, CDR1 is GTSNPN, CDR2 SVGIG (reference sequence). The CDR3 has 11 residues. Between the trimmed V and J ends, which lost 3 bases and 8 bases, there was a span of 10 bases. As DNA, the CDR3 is TGTGCCTGGAGCCATTCGGTAGAAGCTTTCTTT. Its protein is CAWSHSVEAFF. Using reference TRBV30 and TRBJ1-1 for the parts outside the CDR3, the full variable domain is SQTIHQWPATLVQPVGSPLSLECTVEGTSNPNLYWYRQAAGRGLQLLFYSVGIGQISSEVPQNLSASRPQDRQFILSSKKLLLSDSGFYLCAWSHSVEAFFGQGTRLTVV.

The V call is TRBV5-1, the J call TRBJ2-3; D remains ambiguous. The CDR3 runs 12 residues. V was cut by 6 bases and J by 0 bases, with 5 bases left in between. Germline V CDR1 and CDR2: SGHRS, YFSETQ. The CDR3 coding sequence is TGCGCCAGCACTTCTAGCACAGATACGCAGTATTTT. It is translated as CASTSSTDTQYF.

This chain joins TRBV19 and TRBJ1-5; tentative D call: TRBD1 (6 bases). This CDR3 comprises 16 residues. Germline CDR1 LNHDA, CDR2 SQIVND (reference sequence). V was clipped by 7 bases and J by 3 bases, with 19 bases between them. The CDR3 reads CASIGGGGHLNQPQHF. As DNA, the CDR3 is TGTGCCAGTATCGGAGGAGGGGGACACCTCAATCAGCCCCAGCATTTT.

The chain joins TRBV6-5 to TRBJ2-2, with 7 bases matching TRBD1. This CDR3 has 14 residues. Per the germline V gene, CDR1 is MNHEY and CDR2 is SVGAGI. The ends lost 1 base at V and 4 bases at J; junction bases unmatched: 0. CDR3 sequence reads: CASSYWTGTGELFF. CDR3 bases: TGTGCCAGCAGTTACTGGACAGGCACCGGGGAGCTGTTTTTT.

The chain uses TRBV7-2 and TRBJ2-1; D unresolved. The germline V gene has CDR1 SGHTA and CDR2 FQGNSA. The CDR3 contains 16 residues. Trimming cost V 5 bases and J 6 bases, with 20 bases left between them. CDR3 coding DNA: TGTGCCAGCAGCCCCCCGGGTGGTGGGCCACCCAATGAGCAGTTCTTC. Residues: CASSPPGGGPPNEQFF.

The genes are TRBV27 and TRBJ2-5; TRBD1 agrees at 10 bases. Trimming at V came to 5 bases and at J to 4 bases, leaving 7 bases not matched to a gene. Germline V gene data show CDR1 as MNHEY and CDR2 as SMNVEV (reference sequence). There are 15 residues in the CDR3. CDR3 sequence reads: CASSAMDRGGETQYF. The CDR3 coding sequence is TGTGCCAGCAGTGCCATGGACAGGGGGGGAGAGACCCAGTACTTC.

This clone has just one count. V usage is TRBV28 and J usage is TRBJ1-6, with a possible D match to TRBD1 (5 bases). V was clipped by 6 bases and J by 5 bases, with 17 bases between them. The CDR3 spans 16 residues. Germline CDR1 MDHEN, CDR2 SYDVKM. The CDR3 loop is CASRNRPGTHNSPLHF. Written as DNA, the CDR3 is TGTGCCAGCAGAAACCGACCCGGGACTCATAATTCACCCCTCCACTTT.

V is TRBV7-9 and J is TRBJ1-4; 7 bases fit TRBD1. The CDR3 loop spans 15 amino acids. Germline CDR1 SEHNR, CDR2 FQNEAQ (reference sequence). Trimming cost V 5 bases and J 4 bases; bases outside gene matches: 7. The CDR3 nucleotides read TGTGCCAGCAGCCCAACGACAGGGCTTAATGAAAAACTGTTTTTT. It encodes CASSPTTGLNEKLFF.